Listed here are 30 T cell receptor beta chains from one sample, sequenced in a study of cytomegalovirus exposure and HLA in healthy donors. A multiplex PCR was run with 60 Vbeta primers and 13 Jbeta primers. Assay: immunoSEQ multiplex PCR; the TCRdb copy retains only in-frame clones and omits some. The sample yields about 120,000 clones, 81% seen once. The material sequenced was PBMCs. These receptors were obtained from a man younger than 30 in good health and CMV-seropositive.

This sequence joins TRBV7-2 and TRBJ2-5; weak D call: TRBD2 (6 bases). This CDR3 spans 17 amino acids. The V end was cut by 0 bases, the J end by 5 bases, with 19 bases between. Germline V lookup: CDR1 SGHTA, CDR2 FQGNSA. For the CDR3, the DNA is TGTGCCAGCAGCTTAGCCGCCCTTGGCGTAGGGAGGGAGACCCAGTACTTC. As protein: CASSLAALGVGRETQYF.

The chain links TRBV5-1 to TRBJ2-2; TRBD1 matches at 7 bases. Germline V gives CDR1 SGHRS, CDR2 YFSETQ. This CDR3 has 14 amino acids. V lost 4 bases, J lost 7 bases, and 7 bases stayed unmatched. CDR3 amino acids: CASSLGQGVGELFF. CDR3 nucleotide sequence: TGCGCCAGCAGCCTGGGGCAGGGGGTCGGGGAGCTGTTTTTT.

This clone came up once. The rearrangement uses TRBV29-1 and TRBJ1-2, with D perhaps matching TRBD1 (6 bases). Germline assignment: CDR1 SQVTM and CDR2 ANQGSEA. The CDR3 contains 14 residues. Trimming took 4 bases from V and 4 from J, leaving 16 bases between them. In DNA form, the CDR3 reads TGCAGCGTTGTCATCAGGGGATCTGGCTATGGCTACACCTTC. This codes for CSVVIRGSGYGYTF.

J is TRBJ2-6 and V is TRBV18, with 8 bases lining up with TRBD1. The CDR3 has 18 amino acids. V lost 5 bases, J lost 0 bases, and 9 bases stayed unmatched. The V gene's germline CDR1 is KGHSH and CDR2 LQKENI. This chain's CDR3 is CASSLQGTGNSGANVLTF. The CDR3 region has the DNA TGTGCCAGCTCATTGCAGGGGACAGGAAACTCTGGGGCCAACGTCCTGACTTTC.

This chain uses TRBV11-2 with TRBJ2-7; TRBD1 aligns across 7 bases. The CDR3 runs to 14 residues. The ends lost 5 bases at V and 4 bases at J; junction bases unmatched: 8. CDR1 and CDR2 (germline): SGHAT, FQNNGV. This chain's CDR3 is CASSLGQVLYEQYF. The CDR3 DNA sequence: TGTGCCAGCAGCCTCGGACAGGTACTTTACGAGCAGTACTTC.

The chain is built from TRBV7-2 and TRBJ2-7; 7 positions agree with TRBD2. Unmatched junction bases numbered 16, after V lost 6 bases and J lost 5 bases. The CDR3 is made up of 16 amino acids. Germline V gives CDR1 SGHTA, CDR2 FQGNSA. The CDR3 region has the DNA TGTGCCAGCAGTCGCCCGCTTGTAATGGGAGGGGACGAGCAGTACTTC. As protein: CASSRPLVMGGDEQYF. Full variable domain (outside the CDR3, taken from reference TRBV7-2 and TRBJ2-7): GAGVSQSPSNKVTEKGKDVELRCDPISGHTALYWYRQSLGQGLEFLIYFQGNSAPDKSGLPSDRFSAERTGGSVSTLTIQRTQQEDSAVYLCASSRPLVMGGDEQYFGPGTRLTVT.

The CDR3 spells CASSLVRGYNEQFF. The CDR3 nucleotides read TGCGCCAGCAGCTTGGTACGGGGGTACAATGAGCAGTTCTTC. The chain links TRBV5-1 to TRBJ2-1; D is possibly TRBD2 (6 bases). CDR1 and CDR2 from the germline V gene are SGHRS and YFSETQ. This CDR3 region has 14 residues. Trimming cost V 0 bases and J 4 bases, with 8 bases left between them.

The V and J genes are TRBV27 and TRBJ1-6, with 9 bases lining up with TRBD1. Trimming removed 7 bases from V and 7 bases from J; junction bases left unmatched: 8. The CDR3 consists of 15 residues. CDR1 and CDR2 from the germline V gene are MNHEY and SMNVEV (reference sequence). The CDR3 region has the DNA TGTGCCAGCACACTAACCGGGACAGGGAATTCACCCCTCCACTTT. Translated: CASTLTGTGNSPLHF.

The V and J genes are TRBV7-2 and TRBJ1-4; 7 nucleotides agree with TRBD1. J lost 7 bases, V lost 1 base, and 9 bases had no gene match. The CDR3 has 16 residues. Germline V gives CDR1 SGHTA, CDR2 FQGNSA. In DNA, the CDR3 is TGTGCCAGCAGCTTAGGGTGGGGCCAGGGGGGTGAAAAACTGTTTTTT. It yields the protein CASSLGWGQGGEKLFF.

This clone has more than one count but fewer than ten. The chain combines TRBV6-1 with TRBJ1-2, with D possibly matching TRBD1 (6 bases). V was trimmed by 3 bases and J by 0 bases, leaving 14 bases between them. Germline V CDR1 and CDR2: MNHNS, SASEGT. The CDR3 spans 16 residues. CDR3 sequence: CASSEDSRRPNYGYTF. The CDR3 DNA is TGTGCCAGCAGTGAGGACAGCCGACGACCTAACTATGGCTACACCTTC.

The rearrangement links TRBV5-5 to TRBJ2-7, with 11 bases that match TRBD2. Unmatched junction bases numbered 5, after V lost 0 bases and J lost 6 bases. Per the germline V gene, CDR1 is SGHKS and CDR2 is YYEKEE (reference sequence). The CDR3 loop spans 15 amino acids. The chain's CDR3 is CASSLGAGTSGEQYF. The DNA for the CDR3 is TGTGCCAGCAGCTTGGGAGCCGGGACTAGCGGCGAGCAGTACTTC.

This clone was detected a few times. V gene TRBV11-2 combines with J gene TRBJ2-7; a weak D match, TRBD1 (5 bases). Deletions cut 5 bases from V and 1 base from J, with 9 bases between. In germline, CDR1 is SGHAT, CDR2 FQNNGV. The CDR3 totals 13 residues. In nucleotides, the CDR3 is TGTGCCAGCAGCATGGGGCTGTCCTACGAGCAGTACTTC. Translating gives CASSMGLSYEQYF.

The chain carries TRBV19 and TRBJ2-1; 8 bases agree with TRBD1. The ends lost 5 bases at V and 7 bases at J; junction bases unmatched: 10. The CDR3 contains 15 residues. The germline CDR1 and CDR2 sequences are LNHDA and SQIVND (reference sequence). The DNA of the CDR3 is TGTGCCAGTAGTTCCGGGACAGGTCCTCTAAATGAGCAGTTCTTC. It codes for CASSSGTGPLNEQFF.

This rearrangement joins TRBV7-9 to TRBJ1-1; D possibly corresponds to TRBD1 (5 bases). CDR1 is SEHNR, CDR2 FQNEAQ, per germline (reference sequence). V was trimmed by 1 base and J by 4 bases, leaving 10 bases between them. The CDR3 spans 14 residues. CDR3 residues: CASSLGGLGTEAFF. The CDR3 bases are TGTGCCAGCAGCTTAGGGGGCCTGGGCACTGAAGCTTTCTTT.

A note on this clone: A read error may produce the germline difference seen at one junction end. The chain recombines TRBV6-1 with TRBJ2-7, with TRBD2 matching over 7 bases. The germline CDR1 and CDR2 sequences are MNHNS and SASEGT. The CDR3 runs 11 residues. The CDR3: CASSPPGGHIF. The CDR3, as DNA: TGTGCCAGCAGCCCACCGGGAGGTCATATCTTC.

This chain joins TRBV5-1 and TRBJ2-3; D perhaps matches TRBD2 (6 bases). The V gene lost 1 base and the J gene lost 1 base, with 16 bases spanning the gap. The CDR3 is 17 amino acids. Germline lookup yields CDR1 SGHRS and CDR2 YFSETQ. The CDR3 sequence: CASSLLGAGPRTDTQYF. The CDR3 DNA follows: TGCGCCAGCAGCTTGCTCGGAGCGGGTCCACGCACAGATACGCAGTATTTT.

The V call is TRBV6-5, the J call TRBJ1-1; 7 bases are shared with TRBD1. CDR1 and CDR2 (germline): MNHEY, SVGAGI. The CDR3 runs 13 residues. J lost 5 bases, V lost 6 bases, and 6 bases had no gene match. DNA for the CDR3: TGTGCCAGCAGCTACAGGGGTGTGACTGAAGCTTTCTTT. Amino acid sequence: CASSYRGVTEAFF.

The chain is built from TRBV9 and TRBJ2-1; TRBD1 might be the D (5 bases). The CDR3 has 20 residues. Trimming took 0 bases from V and 5 from J, leaving 27 bases between them. Germline lookup yields CDR1 SGDLS and CDR2 YYNGEE. CDR3 sequence: CASSVATTITSGSRDNEQFF. The CDR3 bases are TGTGCCAGCAGCGTAGCTACCACAATTACGTCTGGTTCCAGGGACAATGAGCAGTTCTTC.

This clone was detected a few times. The chain has TRBV18 and TRBJ2-7; unclear D gene. This CDR3 has 11 residues. Trimming cost V 6 bases and J 5 bases, with 8 bases left between them. The germline V gene encodes CDR1 KGHSH and CDR2 LQKENI. The CDR3 region is CASSTQDEQYF. CDR3 DNA: TGTGCCAGCTCCACCCAGGACGAGCAGTACTTC.

The V call is TRBV4-2, the J call TRBJ1-1, with 9 nucleotides matching TRBD1. CDR1 LGHNA and CDR2 YNFKEQ come from the germline V gene. The CDR3 spans 17 residues. J lost 4 bases, V lost 1 base, and 10 bases had no gene match. CDR3: CASSQGDRDVGGTEAFF. Written as DNA, the CDR3 is TGTGCCAGCAGCCAAGGGGACAGGGATGTAGGGGGCACTGAAGCTTTCTTT.

Turning to this clone: This sample also contains other DNA sequences that code for the same CDR3. The V call is TRBV20-1, the J call TRBJ2-2; D remains unclear. Germline loops: CDR1 DFQATT, CDR2 SNEGSKA (reference sequence). The CDR3 length is 11 residues. V lost 6 bases, J lost 6 bases, and 8 bases lay in between. The CDR3 region is CSAPLSGELFF. CDR3 nucleotide sequence: TGCAGTGCCCCCCTCTCCGGGGAGCTGTTTTTT.

The chain links TRBV7-9 to TRBJ2-7, with 8 bases identical to TRBD2. Germline V gene sequence: CDR1 SEHNR, CDR2 FQNEAQ (reference sequence). Trimming took 8 bases from V and 12 from J; bases not matched to a gene: 12. The CDR3 spans 12 residues. CDR3 in DNA: TGTGCCAGCCAAGCTGGGGGAGCGGGAGTGTACTTC. Translating it yields CASQAGGAGVYF.

DNA of the CDR3: TGTGCCAGCAGCCGACAGGGATCGGACACCGGGGAGCTGTTTTTT. Translated, it gives CASSRQGSDTGELFF. The V call is TRBV5-6, the J call TRBJ2-2; 7 bases fit TRBD1. The CDR3 length is 15 residues. The J segment lost 3 bases and the V segment lost 4 bases, leaving 6 bases of the junction unmatched. CDR1 is SGHDT and CDR2 is YYEEEE in the germline V gene.

V gene TRBV10-1 combines with J gene TRBJ2-1; the match to TRBD2 covers 8 bases. The CDR3 is made up of 16 amino acids. After removal of 3 bases from V and 4 bases from J, the junction contained 8 bases not matched to a gene. CDR1 is WNHNN and CDR2 is SYGVQD in the germline V gene (reference sequence). The CDR3 DNA is TGCGCCAGCAGTGATCGCCCGGAGCGGGGGTACAATGAGCAGTTCTTC. It codes for CASSDRPERGYNEQFF.

This chain links TRBV18 with TRBJ1-5, with D possibly TRBD1 on 5 matching bases. The CDR3 sequence is 14 residues long. The germline CDR1 and CDR2 sequences are KGHSH and LQKENI. Trimming stripped 3 bases from V and 2 bases from J, with 8 bases between. CDR3 DNA: TGTGCCAGCTCACCGCAACAGGGCAATCAGCCCCAGCATTTT. It codes for CASSPQQGNQPQHF.

The J gene is TRBJ2-2, the V gene TRBV5-1; 7 positions agree with TRBD1. The CDR3 totals 14 residues. Germline V CDR1 and CDR2: SGHRS, YFSETQ. Trimming cost V 2 bases and J 5 bases; bases outside gene matches: 3. CDR3 sequence: CASSLQGWTGELFF. DNA for the CDR3: TGCGCCAGCAGCTTACAGGGGTGGACCGGGGAGCTGTTTTTT.

The chain employs TRBV30 and TRBJ1-2; possible D gene TRBD1, 6 bases. The CDR3 contains 13 residues. The ends were cut back, 2 bases at V and 5 bases at J, with 12 bases in the middle. Germline loops: CDR1 GTSNPN, CDR2 SVGIG (reference sequence). The CDR3 sequence is CAWSMDSGYGYTF. The CDR3 nucleotides are TGTGCCTGGAGTATGGACAGTGGGTATGGCTACACCTTC. The whole variable domain, filled in from reference TRBV30 and TRBJ1-2, reads SQTIHQWPATLVQPVGSPLSLECTVEGTSNPNLYWYRQAAGRGLQLLFYSVGIGQISSEVPQNLSASRPQDRQFILSSKKLLLSDSGFYLCAWSMDSGYGYTFGSGTRLTVV.

The V gene is TRBV23-1, the J gene TRBJ2-7; the match to TRBD1 covers 7 bases. TRBV23-1 is identified as an open reading frame with a role that is uncertain. V shed 11 bases, J shed 5 bases, and the junction held 15 bases outside the gene matches. This CDR3 comprises 14 residues. CDR3: CAPTLSQGENEQYF. CDR3 bases: TGCGCCCCGACCTTATCCCAGGGGGAGAACGAGCAGTACTTC.

This CDR3 reads CASSDHGTGMNTEAFF. DNA of the CDR3: TGTGCCAGCAGTGATCACGGGACAGGGATGAACACTGAAGCTTTCTTT. This chain uses TRBV2 with TRBJ1-1, with 9 bases fitting TRBD1. V lost 3 bases, J lost 0 bases, and 5 bases stayed unmatched. Germline V gene sequence: CDR1 SNHLY, CDR2 FYNNEI. The CDR3 has 16 amino acids.

The gene calls are TRBV10-3 and TRBJ1-1; D not resolved. This CDR3 contains 12 residues. The V gene lost 5 bases and the J gene lost 1 base, with 5 bases spanning the gap. Germline loops: CDR1 ENHRY, CDR2 SYGVKD. The CDR3 region is CAISLRNTEAFF. CDR3 sequence (DNA): TGTGCCATCAGTCTCAGGAACACTGAAGCTTTCTTT.